This T cell receptor (beta chain) derives from a study of early T cells in non-severe SARS-CoV-2 infection. Study results and limitations: VDJdb-based annotation leaned toward anti-spike CD8 responses and missed private and CD4 specificities.

The V and J ends lost 1 base and 8 bases respectively, with 12 bases between them. The CDR3 has 14 residues. Germline loops: CDR1 SGHRS, CDR2 YFSETQ. Regarding this clonotype: Its antigen is undetermined.

TCRdb re-analysed the 5' RACE reads in MiXCR, keeping a single row per CDR3 protein. In the table there are fewer than 25,000 distinct CDR3 sequences, 5.7% of which are singletons. This clonotype was sampled from an adult who was a healthcare worker with PCR-confirmed SARS-CoV-2 infection or an uninfected control (not recorded which). This sample comprised whole blood, obtained at baseline. This chain uses TRBV5-1 with TRBJ1-4; D unresolved. CDR3 DNA sequence: TGCGCCAGCAGCTTGAGTCGAACCTCCGAAAAACTGTTTTTT. Its protein is CASSLSRTSEKLFF. Looking up the rest from reference TRBV5-1 and TRBJ1-4 gives the full variable domain: KAGVTQTPRYLIKTRGQQVTLSCSPISGHRSVSWYQQTPGQGLQFLFEYFSETQRNKGNFPGRFSGRQFSNSRSEMNVSTLELGDSALYLCASSLSRTSEKLFFGSGTQLSVL.